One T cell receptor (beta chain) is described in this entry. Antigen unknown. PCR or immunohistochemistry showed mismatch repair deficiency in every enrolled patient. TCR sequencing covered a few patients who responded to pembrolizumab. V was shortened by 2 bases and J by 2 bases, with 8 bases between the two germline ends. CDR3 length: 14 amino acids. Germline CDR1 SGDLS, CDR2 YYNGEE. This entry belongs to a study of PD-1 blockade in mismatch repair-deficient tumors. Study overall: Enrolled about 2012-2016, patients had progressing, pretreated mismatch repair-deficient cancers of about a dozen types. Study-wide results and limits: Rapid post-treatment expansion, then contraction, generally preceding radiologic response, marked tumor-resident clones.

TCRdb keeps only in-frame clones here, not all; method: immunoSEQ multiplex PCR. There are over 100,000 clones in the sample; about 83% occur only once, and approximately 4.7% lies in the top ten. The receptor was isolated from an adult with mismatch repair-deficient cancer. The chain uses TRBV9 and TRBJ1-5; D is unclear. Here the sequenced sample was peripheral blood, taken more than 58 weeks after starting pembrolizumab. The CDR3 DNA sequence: TGTGCCAGCAGCGTCTCAGAAGGCAATCAGCCCCAGCATTTT. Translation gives CASSVSEGNQPQHF.